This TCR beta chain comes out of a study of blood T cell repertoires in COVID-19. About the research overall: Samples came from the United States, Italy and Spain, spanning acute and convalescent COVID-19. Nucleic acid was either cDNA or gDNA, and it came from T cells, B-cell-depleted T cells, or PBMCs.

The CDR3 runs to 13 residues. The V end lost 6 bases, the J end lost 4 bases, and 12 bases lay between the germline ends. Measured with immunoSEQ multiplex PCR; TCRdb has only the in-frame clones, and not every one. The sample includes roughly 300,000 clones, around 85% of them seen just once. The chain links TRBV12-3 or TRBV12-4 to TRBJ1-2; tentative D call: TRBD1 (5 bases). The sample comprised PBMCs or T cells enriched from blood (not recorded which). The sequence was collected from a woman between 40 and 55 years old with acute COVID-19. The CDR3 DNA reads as TGTGCCAGCAGGCGCTGGGGCTCCTATGGCTACACCTTC. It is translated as CASRRWGSYGYTF.